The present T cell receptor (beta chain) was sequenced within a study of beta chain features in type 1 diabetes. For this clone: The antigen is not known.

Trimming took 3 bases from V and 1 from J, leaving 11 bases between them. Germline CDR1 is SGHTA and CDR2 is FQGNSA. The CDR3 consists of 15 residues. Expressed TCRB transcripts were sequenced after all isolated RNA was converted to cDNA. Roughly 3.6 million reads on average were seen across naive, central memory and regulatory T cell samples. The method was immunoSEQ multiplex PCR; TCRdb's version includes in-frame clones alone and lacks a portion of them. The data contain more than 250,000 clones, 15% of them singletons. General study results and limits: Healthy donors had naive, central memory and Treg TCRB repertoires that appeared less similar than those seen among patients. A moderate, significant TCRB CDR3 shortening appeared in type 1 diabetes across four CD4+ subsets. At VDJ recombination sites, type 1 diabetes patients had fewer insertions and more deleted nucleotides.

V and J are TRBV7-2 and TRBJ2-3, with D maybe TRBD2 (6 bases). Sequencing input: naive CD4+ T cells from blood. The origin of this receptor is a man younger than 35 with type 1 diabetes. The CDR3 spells CASSFFGGGTDTQYF. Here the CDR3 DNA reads TGTGCCAGCAGCTTTTTTGGCGGGGGCACAGATACGCAGTATTTT.